Listed below are T cell receptor beta chains from one sample, sequenced in a study of T cells in Graves' hyperthyroidism and ophthalmopathy. TCRdb reprocessed the multiplex PCR reads with MiXCR, giving one entry per CDR3 protein. The data show about 700,000 distinct CDR3 sequences, 14% seen once. Material for sequencing was blood. These receptors came from a woman aged 18-29 years with Graves' hyperthyroidism. Both conserved end residues are part of each CDR3. A D gene is named only where the DNA matches it firmly. Some rows have no size entry. The others give once, few or many, or a class for an expanded clone.

j_call v_call clone_size d_call cdr3_nt cdr3_aa
TRBJ2-7 TRBV3-1 many . TGTGCCAGCAGCCCGGGACCGCTTTACGAGCAGTACTTC CASSPGPLYEQYF
TRBJ2-1 TRBV12-5 many . TGTGCTAGTGGTTTGGATAGCGGTGAGCAGTTCTTC CASGLDSGEQFF
TRBJ2-7 TRBV11-1 few . TGTGCCAGCAGCTTATACCGCCGCGAAGGGTACGAGCAGTACTTC CASSLYRREGYEQYF
TRBJ1-2 TRBV20-1 . . TGCAGTGCTAGTAGGGGTATGAACTATGGCTACACCTTC CSASRGMNYGYTF
TRBJ2-7 TRBV11-2 many TRBD2 TGTGCCAGCAGCGCTACCGGGACTAGATCCTACGAGCAGTACTTC CASSATGTRSYEQYF
TRBJ2-7 TRBV5-8 few . TGTGCCAGGGGGAGCGGGTCCGCCTACGAGCAGTACTTC CARGSGSAYEQYF
TRBJ2-3 TRBV7-9 . . TGTGCCAGCAGCTTAGGAAGGGGAGTCGGGGGCACAGATACGCAGTATTTT CASSLGRGVGGTDTQYF
TRBJ2-1 TRBV6-1 many TRBD1 TGTGCCAGCAGTTCCCTTGCCTTGACAGGGAGAAACAATGAGCAGTTCTTC CASSSLALTGRNNEQFF
TRBJ1-5 TRBV19 . TRBD1 TGTGCCAGTAGTACGGGGACAGGGCGGTATAGCAATCAGCCCCAGCATTTT CASSTGTGRYSNQPQHF
TRBJ1-2 TRBV4-3 many . TGCGCCAGCAGCCAAGATGGGGGAAACTATGGCTACACCTTC CASSQDGGNYGYTF
TRBJ1-5 TRBV19 . . TGTGCCAGTAGTGTTCTTCCAGGGCATCGGAATAACCCCAATCAGCCCCAGCATTTT CASSVLPGHRNNPNQPQHF
TRBJ2-2 TRBV3-1 . . TGTGCCAGCAGCCCTTCGACCCCTCGGGGGTTTTCTGGGGAGCTGTTTTTT CASSPSTPRGFSGELFF
TRBJ1-5 TRBV28 . . TGTGCCAGCAGTTTCGGGGAGCGCCAGCCCCAGCATTTT CASSFGERQPQHF
TRBJ1-6 TRBV6-1 few . TGTGCCAGCAGTTTTACAGAGAATTCACCCCTCCACTTT CASSFTENSPLHF
TRBJ2-1 TRBV28 many TRBD2 TGTGCCAGCAACGATGGGACTAAACCTGGGGATGAGCAGTTCTTC CASNDGTKPGDEQFF
TRBJ2-7 TRBV7-9 few TRBD2 TGTGCCAGCAGCTTATTAGCGGGAACTGCCTACGAGCAGTACTTC CASSLLAGTAYEQYF
TRBJ2-3 TRBV9 few . TGTGCCAGCAGCGTAAACCCACAGGGAGATACGCAGTATTTT CASSVNPQGDTQYF
TRBJ1-1 TRBV7-2 many . TGTGCCAGCAGCCGCGATTGGCAGCTGAACACTGAAGCTTTCTTT CASSRDWQLNTEAFF
TRBJ2-1 TRBV18 . . TGTGCCAGCTCACCGGGGCAGGTGTACGACAATGAGCAGTTCTTC CASSPGQVYDNEQFF
TRBJ1-2 TRBV10-3 few . TGTGCCATCAGTAACCTCCTGGAGGGGGACTCAGACTATGGCTACACCTTC CAISNLLEGDSDYGYTF
TRBJ1-5 TRBV4-3 few TRBD1 TGCGCCAGCAGCCACGGACAGGGTAATCAGCCCCAGCATTTT CASSHGQGNQPQHF
TRBJ2-7 TRBV7-9 many . TGTGCCAGCAGCTTTGTGTCGAGTCTCGACGAGCAGTACTTC CASSFVSSLDEQYF
TRBJ2-5 TRBV6-2/TRBV6-3 many TRBD1 TGTGCCAGCAGTTATCGACAGGGCCGCTACCAAGAGACCCAGTACTTC CASSYRQGRYQETQYF
TRBJ1-1 TRBV3-1 few . TGTGCCAGCAGCCATAGTGGGGGAATGAACACTGAAGCTTTCTTT CASSHSGGMNTEAFF
TRBJ1-2 TRBV30 many . TGTGCCTGGAGTGTACTTTCTGGCTACACCTTC CAWSVLSGYTF
TRBJ1-1 TRBV2 many . TGTGCCAGCAGTCAAAGGAACACTGAAGCTTTCTTT CASSQRNTEAFF
TRBJ1-5 TRBV30 . . TGTGCCTGGAGTGTTCAACAGAGCCAGCCCCAGCATTTT CAWSVQQSQPQHF
TRBJ2-7 TRBV30 many . TGTGCCTGGGCGAGAGGGTCCCACTCCTACGAGCAGTACTTC CAWARGSHSYEQYF
TRBJ2-7 TRBV2 . TRBD2 TGTGCCAGCAGAGGGACTAGCGGGAGCTCCGAGCAGTACTTC CASRGTSGSSEQYF
TRBJ2-5 TRBV2 many TRBD1 TGTGCCAGCAGTGATGAAGGGGGCGGAGAGACCCAGTACTTC CASSDEGGGETQYF
TRBJ2-1 TRBV7-2 many . TGTGCCAGCAGCTTTTGGGGGGAGAGAGGTCCCCACAATGAGCAGTTCTTC CASSFWGERGPHNEQFF
TRBJ2-5 TRBV7-2 . . TGTGCCAGCAGCTTAGCTGTAGGGGAAGAGACCCAGTACTTC CASSLAVGEETQYF
TRBJ2-7 TRBV6-4 many TRBD1 TGTGCCAGCAGTCCTAAACCCGGGACAGCCTCCTACGAGCAGTACTTC CASSPKPGTASYEQYF
TRBJ2-2 TRBV4-3 . . TGCGCCAGCAGCCAAGATCTGGCTTACGGGGAGCTGTTTTTT CASSQDLAYGELFF
TRBJ1-5 TRBV28 many TRBD1 TGTGCCAGCAGGACAGGGGGCTATCAGCCCCAGCATTTT CASRTGGYQPQHF
TRBJ1-5 TRBV4-3 . . TGCGCCAGCAGCCAAGATGGGGCCACCTATCAGCCCCAGCATTTT CASSQDGATYQPQHF
TRBJ2-5 TRBV6-6 few . TGTGCCAGCAGTTACGGCAGGAACCAAGAGACCCAGTACTTC CASSYGRNQETQYF
TRBJ2-2 TRBV6-5 once . TGTGCCAGCAGTTTGCGAACGGGAACGAACACCGGGGAGCTGTTTTTT CASSLRTGTNTGELFF
TRBJ2-5 TRBV7-6 many . TGTGCCAGCAGCTTACTACGGCAAGAGACCCAGTACTTC CASSLLRQETQYF
TRBJ2-3 TRBV6-2/TRBV6-3 . . TGTGCCAGCAGGAACACGGTCGGCACAGATACGCAGTATTTT CASRNTVGTDTQYF
TRBJ1-5 TRBV2 many . TGTGCCAGCAGTGAATCAGGCTTCAGCAATCAGCCCCAGCATTTT CASSESGFSNQPQHF
TRBJ2-3 TRBV7-8 many . TGTGCCAGCAGCTTAGGTGGGCCCGCAGCAGATACGCAGTATTTT CASSLGGPAADTQYF
TRBJ1-2 TRBV27 many . TGTGCCAGCGGCCCCCCCTACGGGACATTAGCTAACTATGGCTACACCTTC CASGPPYGTLANYGYTF
TRBJ2-7 TRBV7-9 . TRBD2 TGTGCCAGCAGCCCGAAACCGACTAGCGGGAGGAATGGCTACGAGCAGTACTTC CASSPKPTSGRNGYEQYF